This is a list of T cell receptor beta chains from one sample in a study of blood T cell repertoires in COVID-19. Profiled with immunoSEQ multiplex PCR; TCRdb holds only in-frame clones, not every one. The table shows tens of thousands of clones, with roughly three quarters occurring only once. What was sequenced was peripheral blood. Source of these receptors: a woman older than 75 with acute or convalescent COVID-19. Both conserved end residues are part of each CDR3. D genes are given only for firm matches.

CDR3 protein: CASSSPGQNYGYTF; CDR3 DNA: TGTGCCAGCAGTTCCCCGGGACAGAACTATGGCTACACCTTC; J gene: TRBJ1-2; D gene: TRBD1; CDR3 length: 14; V gene: TRBV27
CDR3 protein: CASSSDRGTEAFF; CDR3 DNA: TGTGCCAGCAGCTCGGACAGGGGGACTGAAGCTTTCTTT; J gene: TRBJ1-1; D gene: TRBD1; CDR3 length: 13; V gene: TRBV7-2
CDR3 protein: CASSLQGRYDGYTF; CDR3 DNA: TGTGCCAGCAGTTTACAGGGCCGGTATGATGGCTACACCTTC; J gene: TRBJ1-2; D gene: -; CDR3 length: 14; V gene: TRBV27
CDR3 protein: CASSPRGGGDTEAFF; CDR3 DNA: TGTGCCAGTAGTCCCCGAGGAGGAGGAGACACTGAAGCTTTCTTT; J gene: TRBJ1-1; D gene: -; CDR3 length: 15; V gene: TRBV19
CDR3 protein: CASSFPTGGKDTQYF; CDR3 DNA: TGTGCCAGCAGTTTCCCGACAGGGGGTAAAGATACGCAGTATTTT; J gene: TRBJ2-3; D gene: TRBD1; CDR3 length: 15; V gene: TRBV6-5
CDR3 protein: CASSIGTGEAFF; CDR3 DNA: TGTGCCAGCAGTATTGGGACAGGGGAAGCTTTCTTT; J gene: TRBJ1-1; D gene: TRBD1; CDR3 length: 12; V gene: TRBV12-3/TRBV12-4
CDR3 protein: CASTLYMTGTDTQYF; CDR3 DNA: TGCGCCAGCACGCTCTACATGACAGGGACAGATACGCAGTATTTT; J gene: TRBJ2-3; D gene: TRBD1; CDR3 length: 15; V gene: TRBV5-1
CDR3 protein: CSASRAGGLGDGEQFF; CDR3 DNA: TGCAGTGCTAGTCGGGCTGGAGGACTAGGGGACGGTGAGCAGTTCTTC; J gene: TRBJ2-1; D gene: TRBD2; CDR3 length: 16; V gene: TRBV20-1
CDR3 protein: CASNQGRGLQETQYF; CDR3 DNA: TGTGCCAGCAACCAGGGTAGGGGACTTCAAGAGACCCAGTACTTC; J gene: TRBJ2-5; D gene: -; CDR3 length: 15; V gene: TRBV6-5
CDR3 protein: CASSSTGENYGYTF; CDR3 DNA: TGCGCCAGCAGTTCGACAGGGGAGAACTATGGCTACACCTTC; J gene: TRBJ1-2; D gene: TRBD1; CDR3 length: 14; V gene: TRBV10-2
CDR3 protein: CASSQDRGRATGELFF; CDR3 DNA: TGCGCCAGCAGCCAAGATCGGGGGAGGGCCACCGGGGAGCTGTTTTTT; J gene: TRBJ2-2; D gene: TRBD2; CDR3 length: 16; V gene: TRBV4-1
CDR3 protein: CASSLATAGVGTDTQYF; CDR3 DNA: TGTGCCAGCAGCTTAGCCACAGCGGGAGTGGGCACAGATACGCAGTATTTT; J gene: TRBJ2-3; D gene: TRBD2; CDR3 length: 17; V gene: TRBV7-8
CDR3 protein: CASSWATEAFF; CDR3 DNA: TGTGCCAGCAGCTGGGCGACTGAAGCTTTCTTT; J gene: TRBJ1-1; D gene: -; CDR3 length: 11; V gene: TRBV16
CDR3 protein: CASSTGMGQPQHF; CDR3 DNA: TGTGCCAGCAGTACAGGGATGGGACAGCCCCAGCATTTT; J gene: TRBJ1-5; D gene: -; CDR3 length: 13; V gene: TRBV12-3/TRBV12-4
CDR3 protein: CASSLGAASRNTEAFF; CDR3 DNA: TGCGCCAGCAGCTTGGGTGCAGCTTCTAGGAACACTGAAGCTTTCTTT; J gene: TRBJ1-1; D gene: -; CDR3 length: 16; V gene: TRBV5-1
CDR3 protein: CASSIGLAGGPNTGELFF; CDR3 DNA: TGTGCCAGTAGTATAGGACTAGCGGGAGGGCCGAACACCGGGGAGCTGTTTTTT; J gene: TRBJ2-2; D gene: TRBD2; CDR3 length: 18; V gene: TRBV19
CDR3 protein: CASSVAQGASEKLFF; CDR3 DNA: TGTGCCAGCAGTGTGGCCCAGGGGGCGTCTGAAAAACTGTTTTTT; J gene: TRBJ1-4; D gene: TRBD1; CDR3 length: 15; V gene: TRBV25-1
CDR3 protein: CASSASTHSTDTQYF; CDR3 DNA: TGTGCCAGCAGCGCATCAACACATAGCACAGATACGCAGTATTTT; J gene: TRBJ2-3; D gene: -; CDR3 length: 15; V gene: TRBV9
CDR3 protein: CASSLGASGRTDTQYF; CDR3 DNA: TGTGCCAGCAGCTTAGGGGCCAGCGGGAGGACAGATACGCAGTATTTT; J gene: TRBJ2-3; D gene: TRBD2; CDR3 length: 16; V gene: TRBV11-2
CDR3 protein: CASSPATGGEAFF; CDR3 DNA: TGTGCCAGCAGCCCCGCGACAGGGGGCGAAGCTTTCTTT; J gene: TRBJ1-1; D gene: TRBD1; CDR3 length: 13; V gene: TRBV6-5
CDR3 protein: CAWSATGGGEKLFF; CDR3 DNA: TGTGCCTGGAGTGCGACAGGGGGAGGTGAAAAACTGTTTTTT; J gene: TRBJ1-4; D gene: TRBD1; CDR3 length: 14; V gene: TRBV30
CDR3 protein: CASRVSAGNTIYF; CDR3 DNA: TGTGCCAGCAGGGTGTCCGCGGGAAACACCATATATTTT; J gene: TRBJ1-3; D gene: -; CDR3 length: 13; V gene: TRBV12-3/TRBV12-4
CDR3 protein: CASSLPLAQANEQYF; CDR3 DNA: TGTGCCAGCAGCCTCCCACTAGCACAGGCGAACGAGCAGTACTTC; J gene: TRBJ2-7; D gene: -; CDR3 length: 15; V gene: TRBV3-1/TRBV3-2
CDR3 protein: CASSLRPGQSNSEQYF; CDR3 DNA: TGTGCCAGCAGCTTACGTCCGGGACAGAGCAACTCCGAGCAGTACTTC; J gene: TRBJ2-7; D gene: TRBD1; CDR3 length: 16; V gene: TRBV7-2
CDR3 protein: CAWSPGTGASEQYF; CDR3 DNA: TGTGCCTGGAGCCCCGGGACAGGAGCATCCGAGCAGTACTTC; J gene: TRBJ2-7; D gene: TRBD1; CDR3 length: 14; V gene: TRBV30
CDR3 protein: CASSESTRGYEQYF; CDR3 DNA: TGTGCCAGCAGTGAATCCACACGGGGCTACGAGCAGTACTTC; J gene: TRBJ2-7; D gene: -; CDR3 length: 14; V gene: TRBV2
CDR3 protein: CASNPGRNQPQHF; CDR3 DNA: TGTGCCAGTAATCCGGGAAGAAATCAGCCCCAGCATTTT; J gene: TRBJ1-5; D gene: -; CDR3 length: 13; V gene: TRBV19